These 18 T cell receptor beta chains share one sample of origin, sequenced in a study of blood T cells in healthy people across ages. Primed by a sample-barcoded 5' primer and a J-beta primer mix, a second PCR proceeded for 7 to 11 cycles. One entry per CDR3 protein, called by TCRdb with MiXCR from the 5' RACE reads. The data show 600,000 to 900,000 distinct CDR3 sequences, roughly 24% seen once. These sequences were also reported in another study, on T cells of mothers and their children.

Sample: blood. The receptor set was obtained from a boy aged 5 to 17 in good health.

The CDR3 loop is CASSVQADTQYF. The CDR3 region has the DNA TGTGCCAGCAGTGTCCAAGCAGATACGCAGTATTTT. This chain joins TRBV2 and TRBJ2-3; D ambiguous. V was trimmed by 4 bases and J by 4 bases, leaving 6 bases between them. The germline gives CDR1 SNHLY, CDR2 FYNNEI. The CDR3 is 12 amino acids.

In DNA, the CDR3 is TGCAGCGTTGAAGAAAGGCTAGCCGATGAGCAGTTCTTC. It encodes CSVEERLADEQFF. The V gene is TRBV29-1, the J gene TRBJ2-5, with a possible D match to TRBD2 (5 bases). The J call may be faulty, since TRBJ2-1 better matches the DNA end. This CDR3 region has 13 residues. The V gene's germline CDR1 is SQVTM and CDR2 ANQGSEA.

The CDR3 is CASSLGSSQEQYF. As DNA, the CDR3 is TGTGCCAGCAGTTTGGGGTCGTCGCAGGAGCAGTACTTC. The gene calls are TRBV12-3 or TRBV12-4 and TRBJ2-5; D is unclear. The CDR3 length is 13 residues. The V end lost 3 bases, the J end lost 11 bases, and 16 bases lay between the germline ends.

The rearrangement uses TRBV20-1 and TRBJ2-3, with D possibly TRBD2 on 6 matching bases. This CDR3 region has 15 residues. V was cut by 4 bases and J by 5 bases, with 19 bases left in between. The germline V gene encodes CDR1 DFQATT and CDR2 SNEGSKA (reference sequence). The CDR3: CSAIVVRGPQDTQYF. The CDR3 DNA is TGCAGTGCTATCGTGGTGCGGGGCCCCCAAGATACGCAGTATTTT.

V usage is TRBV12-3 or TRBV12-4 and J usage is TRBJ2-7; D could derive from TRBD1 or TRBD2 (6 bases each). The CDR3 sequence is 14 residues long. The germline V and J ends were trimmed by 1 base and 2 bases, with 9 bases remaining between them. The CDR3 is CASSLVGGPYEQYF. The CDR3 bases are TGTGCCAGCAGTTTAGTAGGGGGGCCCTACGAGCAGTACTTC.

The chain employs TRBV28 and TRBJ2-2, with 10 bases matching TRBD2. Germline V gives CDR1 MDHEN, CDR2 SYDVKM. This CDR3 region has 16 residues. The junction had 9 bases not matched to a gene; V was cut back by 5 bases and J by 6 bases. The CDR3 nucleotides are TGTGCCAGCAGTCCCACTAGCGGGGACTTGCCCGGGGAGCTGTTTTTT. Amino acids: CASSPTSGDLPGELFF.

The V and J genes are TRBV18 and TRBJ1-2; D not resolved. This CDR3 spans 13 amino acids. Trimming pared 2 bases from V and 13 bases from J, leaving 17 bases between. Germline V gene sequence: CDR1 KGHSH, CDR2 LQKENI. The CDR3 spells CASSPIEGWTSTF. DNA of the CDR3: TGTGCCAGCTCACCAATTGAAGGCTGGACCTCCACCTTC.

The rearrangement uses TRBV5-1 and TRBJ2-5; D uncertain. CDR1 is SGHRS and CDR2 is YFSETQ in the germline V gene. This CDR3 region has 14 residues. Trimming took off 1 base at V and 7 bases at J, with 14 bases between the two ends. CDR3 residues: CASSLSSGMGTQYF. In DNA form, the CDR3 reads TGCGCCAGCAGCTTGTCCTCTGGTATGGGGACCCAGTACTTC. Full variable domain (missing parts from reference TRBV5-1 and TRBJ2-5): KAGVTQTPRYLIKTRGQQVTLSCSPISGHRSVSWYQQTPGQGLQFLFEYFSETQRNKGNFPGRFSGRQFSNSRSEMNVSTLELGDSALYLCASSLSSGMGTQYFGPGTRLLVL.

This clonotype was counted between two and nine times. J is TRBJ1-2 and V is TRBV27; TRBD1 is a possible D gene (5 bases). Between the trimmed V and J ends, which lost 8 bases and 4 bases, there was a span of 20 bases. The germline CDR1 and CDR2 sequences are MNHEY and SMNVEV (reference sequence). CDR3 length: 15 amino acids. The CDR3 here is CASGPGQGSGYGYTF. DNA of the CDR3: TGTGCCAGCGGTCCCGGGCAGGGCTCAGGCTATGGCTACACCTTC.

The table lists this clonotype with a few counts. Compared with germline, one end of the junction differs, possibly owing to a read error. The J gene is TRBJ2-1, the V gene TRBV7-7; weak D call: TRBD2 (6 bases). The CDR3 consists of 15 residues. Germline CDR1 is SSHAT and CDR2 is FNYEAQ (reference sequence). This chain's CDR3 is CASSLSRAPGDEQFF. The CDR3 DNA reads as TGTGCTAGCAGCTTGTCCCGGGCCCCGGGGGATGAGCAGTTCTTC.

In regard to this clonotype: One end of the junction does not line up with germline, which may come from a read error. V gene TRBV7-2 combines with J gene TRBJ2-4; TRBD2 is a possible D gene (6 bases). Looked up from germline, CDR1 is SGHTA and CDR2 is FQGNSA. The CDR3 has 12 residues. DNA for the CDR3: TGTGCCAGCAGCGGGGGGTTGCGGGGTTTGCACTTC. Translated: CASSGGLRGLHF.

A few counts support this clonotype. The rearrangement joins TRBV5-1 to TRBJ2-5; 7 bases match TRBD2. CDR1 is SGHRS, CDR2 YFSETQ, per germline. The CDR3 has 15 amino acids. V shed 7 bases, J shed 5 bases, and the junction held 14 bases outside the gene matches. The DNA of the CDR3 is TGCGCCAGCGTGGACCGGGGAGCGGGGAGTGAGACCCAGTACTTC. Its translation: CASVDRGAGSETQYF.

The chain is built from TRBV27 and TRBJ2-7, with TRBD1 matching over 7 bases. Germline CDR1 and CDR2: MNHEY and SMNVEV (reference sequence). This CDR3 comprises 15 residues. Unmatched junction bases numbered 11, after V lost 5 bases and J lost 4 bases. CDR3 in DNA: TGTGCCAGCAGTCACGTCCGGGACAGCTTATACGAGCAGTACTTC. Protein product: CASSHVRDSLYEQYF.

The chain employs TRBV29-1 and TRBJ2-7; 7 bases are a match to TRBD1. This CDR3 has 13 residues. Looked up from germline, CDR1 is SQVTM and CDR2 is ANQGSEA. J lost 6 bases, V lost 7 bases, and 12 bases had no gene match. The CDR3 DNA follows: TGCAGCGCAATGACAGGGATGGGTGGCGAGCAGTACTTC. Its protein is CSAMTGMGGEQYF.

V gene TRBV13 combines with J gene TRBJ2-7, with D maybe TRBD2 (5 bases). V lost 3 bases, J lost 2 bases, and 14 bases lay in between. Germline-derived CDR1 and CDR2 are PRHDT and FYEKMQ (reference sequence). The CDR3 extends over 15 amino acids. The DNA of the CDR3 is TGTGCCAGCAGCTTGAGACTGACCGGGGCCTACGAGCAGTACTTC. This translates into CASSLRLTGAYEQYF.

This clonotype turned up a few times. V is TRBV12-3 or TRBV12-4 and J is TRBJ2-5; 9 bases align to TRBD1. J lost 5 bases, V lost 4 bases, and 5 bases had no gene match. CDR3 length: 14 residues. The CDR3: CASSSTTGGETQYF. Here the CDR3 DNA reads TGTGCCAGCAGTTCCACAACAGGGGGCGAGACCCAGTACTTC.

This clonotype was seen only a few times. The chain couples TRBV6-1 to TRBJ1-5, with 11 bases identical to TRBD1. In germline, CDR1 is MNHNS, CDR2 SASEGT. Trimming took 6 bases from V and 7 from J; bases not matched to a gene: 2. The CDR3 consists of 13 residues. The CDR3 reads CASRDRGRQPQHF. The CDR3 bases are TGTGCCAGCAGGGACAGGGGGCGGCAGCCCCAGCATTTT.

Concerning this clonotype itself: One end of the junction fails to match germline, which may point to a read error. V usage is TRBV7-3 and J usage is TRBJ2-5; 7 bases fit TRBD2. CDR1 is SGHTA, CDR2 FQGTGA, per germline. CDR3 length: 15 amino acids. CDR3 nucleotide sequence: TGTGCCAGCAGCTTAAACAGCGGGGTACAAGAGACCCTGTACTTC. Translating gives CASSLNSGVQETLYF.